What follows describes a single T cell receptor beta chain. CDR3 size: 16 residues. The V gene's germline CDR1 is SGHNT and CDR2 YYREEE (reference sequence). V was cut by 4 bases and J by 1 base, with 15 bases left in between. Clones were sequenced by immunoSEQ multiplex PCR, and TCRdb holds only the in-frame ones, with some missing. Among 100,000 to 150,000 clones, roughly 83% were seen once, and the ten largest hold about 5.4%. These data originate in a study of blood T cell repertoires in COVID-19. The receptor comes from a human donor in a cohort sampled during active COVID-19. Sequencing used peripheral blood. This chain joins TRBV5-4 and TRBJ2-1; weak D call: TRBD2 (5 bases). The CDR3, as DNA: TGTGCCAGCAGCCCTACTCTTAGCGAATCCTACAATGAGCAGTTCTTC. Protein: CASSPTLSESYNEQFF. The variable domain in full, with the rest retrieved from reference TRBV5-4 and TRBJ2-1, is ETGVTQSPTHLIKTRGQQVTLRCSSQSGHNTVSWYQQALGQGPQFIFQYYREEENGRGNFPPRFSGLQFPNYSSELNVNALELDDSALYLCASSPTLSESYNEQFFGPGTRLTVL.